The 26 T cell receptor beta chains below were found in one sample sequenced in a study of blood T cells in healthy people across ages. For the second PCR, which ran for about 7 to 11 cycles, a sample-barcoded 5' primer and a J-beta primer mix were used. TCRdb analysed the 5' RACE reads with MiXCR anew, one entry per CDR3 protein. This repertoire shows fewer than 2,000,000 distinct CDR3 sequences, 35% to 50% found once; its top ten account for roughly 24%. What was sequenced was blood. The receptors here all came from a human donor in good health.

CDR3 DNA: TGTGCCAGCTGGAGCGGGGGGAAGCGGGAGACCCAGTACTTC. Translated: CASWSGGKRETQYF. The V call is TRBV6-6, the J call TRBJ2-5, with 9 bases fitting TRBD2. CDR1 and CDR2 from the germline V gene are MNHNY and SVGAGI (reference sequence). This CDR3 spans 14 amino acids. Trimming cost V 8 bases and J 5 bases; bases outside gene matches: 9.

The chain has TRBV2 and TRBJ2-1, with TRBD2 as a possible D gene (7 bases). This CDR3 has 18 residues. Germline loops: CDR1 SNHLY, CDR2 FYNNEI. The ends were cut back, 4 bases at V and 1 base at J, with 20 bases in the middle. The CDR3 DNA reads as TGTGCCAGCAGTGGGATCCAACGGGGGGCCACTTCCTACAATGAGCAGTTCTTC. It codes for CASSGIQRGATSYNEQFF.

This clonotype was seen more than once but under ten times. The J gene is TRBJ1-1, the V gene TRBV12-3 or TRBV12-4; 8 bases map to TRBD1. V lost 3 bases and J lost 1; bases outside the gene matches: 13. CDR3 size: 18 residues. This CDR3 reads CASSLSGTGHGGNTEAFF. The CDR3 coding sequence is TGTGCCAGCAGTTTGTCTGGGACAGGACACGGGGGGAACACTGAAGCTTTCTTT.

The chain recombines TRBV20-1 with TRBJ2-1; D gene uncertain. CDR1 DFQATT and CDR2 SNEGSKA come from the germline V gene (reference sequence). V was shortened by 7 bases and J by 4 bases, with 14 bases between the two germline ends. This CDR3 is built from 13 residues. CDR3 sequence (DNA): TGCAGTGTTAATCTGGGAAGTTACAATGAGCAGTTCTTC. Residues: CSVNLGSYNEQFF.

This clonotype has just a few counts. The J gene is TRBJ1-4, the V gene TRBV28; D call uncertain. CDR3 length: 14 amino acids. Trimming shortened V by 6 bases and J by 3 bases, and 11 bases separated the two germline ends. Germline assignment: CDR1 MDHEN and CDR2 SYDVKM. The CDR3 loop is CASRGRGANEKLFF. Here the CDR3 DNA reads TGTGCCAGCAGAGGTCGGGGAGCTAATGAAAAACTGTTTTTT.

This sequence joins TRBV5-1 and TRBJ2-3, with 10 nucleotides matching TRBD1. CDR1 is SGHRS and CDR2 is YFSETQ in the germline V gene. V lost 1 base, J lost 14 bases, and 13 bases stayed unmatched. The CDR3 spans 15 residues. CDR3 in amino acids: CASSLLGTGEEPPYF. CDR3 sequence (DNA): TGCGCCAGCAGCTTGCTCGGGACAGGGGAGGAACCCCCGTATTTT.

This clonotype occurred a few times. The V and J genes are TRBV4-1 and TRBJ2-5, with TRBD1 matching 8 bases. V lost 3 bases, J lost 1 base, and 4 bases stayed unmatched. This CDR3 contains 15 residues. From germline, CDR1 is MGHRA and CDR2 YSYEKL. CDR3 coding DNA: TGCGCCAGCAGCCATCAGACAGGGGCCCAAGAGACCCAGTACTTC. This gives the protein CASSHQTGAQETQYF.

The chain recombines TRBV5-1 with TRBJ2-1, with 12 bases that match TRBD1. Germline CDR1 and CDR2: SGHRS and YFSETQ. This CDR3 comprises 15 residues. V trimming: 0 bases; J trimming: 9 bases; junction bases outside the gene matches: 4. CDR3 bases: TGCGCCAGCAGCTTGGGGGGACAGGGGGCCGGTGAGCAGTTCTTC. Amino acid sequence: CASSLGGQGAGEQFF.

This chain joins TRBV20-1 and TRBJ1-5, with TRBD1 as a possible D gene (6 bases). The germline V and J ends were trimmed by 0 bases and 2 bases, with 14 bases remaining between them. Germline V gives CDR1 DFQATT, CDR2 SNEGSKA (reference sequence). The CDR3 has 16 residues. In DNA, the CDR3 is TGCAGTGCTAGAGATCGACGTACAGGGCGCAATCAGCCCCAGCATTTT. Protein product: CSARDRRTGRNQPQHF.

V gene TRBV5-1 combines with J gene TRBJ2-5; D is uncertain. V shed 0 bases and J shed 0 bases, with 9 bases lying between them. The CDR3 contains 15 residues. Germline V lookup: CDR1 SGHRS, CDR2 YFSETQ. DNA of the CDR3: TGCGCCAGCAGCTTGGGAGAGGTGTACCAAGAGACCCAGTACTTC. It translates to CASSLGEVYQETQYF. Complete variable domain (other parts from reference TRBV5-1 and TRBJ2-5): KAGVTQTPRYLIKTRGQQVTLSCSPISGHRSVSWYQQTPGQGLQFLFEYFSETQRNKGNFPGRFSGRQFSNSRSEMNVSTLELGDSALYLCASSLGEVYQETQYFGPGTRLLVL.

The J gene is TRBJ2-7, the V gene TRBV4-2, with 7 bases that match TRBD1. Unmatched junction bases numbered 6, after V lost 0 bases and J lost 1 base. The CDR3 covers 16 residues. Germline values: CDR1 LGHNA, CDR2 YNFKEQ. The CDR3 sequence: CASSQEGAGGSYEQYF. In DNA, the CDR3 is TGTGCCAGCAGCCAAGAAGGAGCAGGGGGATCCTACGAGCAGTACTTC.

The gene calls are TRBV2 and TRBJ1-5; 8 nucleotides match TRBD1. Germline CDR1 SNHLY, CDR2 FYNNEI. CDR3 length: 15 residues. Unmatched junction bases numbered 10, after V lost 7 bases and J lost 5 bases. The CDR3 bases are TGTGCCAGCACCCTACAGGGGGGCGTTTATCAGCCCCAGCATTTT. Translated, it gives CASTLQGGVYQPQHF.

This rearrangement joins TRBV11-1 to TRBJ1-4; 7 nucleotides match TRBD1. Trimming took 5 bases from V and 8 from J; bases not matched to a gene: 8. This CDR3 contains 14 residues. CDR1 is SGHAT and CDR2 is FQDESV in the germline V gene (reference sequence). This CDR3 reads CASSPDRESEKLFF. The CDR3 nucleotides read TGTGCCAGCAGCCCCGACAGGGAGTCGGAAAAACTGTTTTTT.

There are many counts of this clonotype. This chain joins TRBV7-2 and TRBJ2-7; 9 positions agree with TRBD1. The CDR3 consists of 15 residues. Trimming removed 6 bases from V and 2 bases from J; junction bases left unmatched: 8. Germline V gene lookup returns CDR1 SGHTA and CDR2 FQGNSA. The CDR3, as DNA: TGTGCCAGCAGTCAATCCGGGACAGGGACCTACGAGCAGTACTTC. Translation: CASSQSGTGTYEQYF.

This clonotype was recorded a few times. The rearrangement links TRBV7-9 to TRBJ2-4; 8 nucleotides line up with TRBD2. The J call may be in error: the DNA end matches TRBJ2-7 better. This CDR3 is built from 14 residues. In germline, CDR1 is SEHNR, CDR2 FQNEAQ (reference sequence). The CDR3 protein is CASRVGGGMDEQYF. The CDR3 DNA follows: TGTGCCAGCAGAGTCGGGGGGGGAATGGACGAGCAGTACTTC.

This clonotype has a single count. This chain uses TRBV6-5 with TRBJ2-5; D is perhaps TRBD2 (5 bases). With the DNA end fitting TRBJ2-7 better, the J assignment may be wrong. The germline V gene has CDR1 MNHEY and CDR2 SVGAGI. The CDR3 totals 15 residues. CDR3 in amino acids: CASSLDKLGPYEQYF. CDR3 in DNA: TGTGCCAGCAGTCTAGATAAACTAGGACCCTACGAGCAGTACTTC.

This chain joins TRBV6-5 and TRBJ1-2; tentative D call: TRBD1 (5 bases). This CDR3 is built from 14 residues. V shed 2 bases and J shed 4 bases, with 11 bases lying between them. Germline values: CDR1 MNHEY, CDR2 SVGAGI. CDR3 in amino acids: CASSYGATLYGYTF. CDR3 nucleotide sequence: TGTGCCAGCAGTTACGGGGCCACCCTCTATGGCTACACCTTC.

This sequence joins TRBV4-3 and TRBJ2-3, with 12 bases lining up with TRBD2. Unmatched junction bases numbered 6, after V lost 5 bases and J lost 6 bases. Germline V gene lookup returns CDR1 LGHNA and CDR2 YSLEER. CDR3 length equals 15 residues. The CDR3 nucleotides read TGCGCCAGCAGCGCTAGCGGGGGGGTTTGGGATACGCAGTATTTT. It encodes CASSASGGVWDTQYF.

Here the CDR3 DNA reads TGTGCCAGCAGTGAAGGGGCCGTCTTCTACACCTTC. The encoded protein is CASSEGAVFYTF. This chain links TRBV6-1 with TRBJ1-2; D is unclear. The germline V gene encodes CDR1 MNHNS and CDR2 SASEGT. Between the trimmed V and J ends, which lost 1 base and 10 bases, there was a span of 10 bases. The CDR3 covers 12 residues.

The genes are TRBV4-2 and TRBJ1-4; possible D gene TRBD1, 5 bases. The germline V and J ends were trimmed by 0 bases and 8 bases, with 13 bases remaining between them. Germline V gene lookup returns CDR1 LGHNA and CDR2 YNFKEQ. The CDR3 length is 15 residues. CDR3 sequence: CASSQEVGVNEKLFF. CDR3 nucleotide sequence: TGTGCCAGCAGCCAAGAAGTAGGGGTCAACGAAAAACTGTTTTTT.

V and J are TRBV20-1 and TRBJ2-5; TRBD1 matches 10 bases. Trimming removed 5 bases from V and 4 bases from J; junction bases left unmatched: 4. CDR3 length equals 13 residues. The germline gives CDR1 DFQATT, CDR2 SNEGSKA (reference sequence). The CDR3 DNA reads as TGCAGTGCTCTGACAGGGGGCGTAGAGACCCAGTACTTC. This gives the protein CSALTGGVETQYF.

This chain uses TRBV4-3 with TRBJ2-4; a possible D gene is TRBD2 (6 bases). The tail of the sequence fits TRBJ2-7 better, so the J call may be wrong. The CDR3 contains 15 residues. Germline lookup yields CDR1 LGHNA and CDR2 YSLEER. CDR3: CASSPSREPTHEQYF. The CDR3, as DNA: TGCGCCAGCAGCCCAAGCCGGGAGCCGACCCACGAGCAGTACTTC.

In the case of this clonotype: One end of the junction does not line up with germline, which may come from a read error. This chain links TRBV7-2 with TRBJ2-7; perhaps TRBD2 as D (6 bases). Looked up from germline, CDR1 is SGHTA and CDR2 is FQGNSA. This CDR3 contains 15 residues. The CDR3 sequence is CANSFGGWTTYEQYF. In DNA, the CDR3 is TGTGCCAACAGCTTCGGGGGTTGGACTACCTACGAGCAGTACTTC.

This clonotype was counted a few times. The chain has TRBV9 and TRBJ1-2; 7 bases line up with TRBD1. In germline, CDR1 is SGDLS, CDR2 YYNGEE. The CDR3 covers 15 residues. The trim removed 4 bases at V and 4 bases at J, leaving 10 bases unmatched. The CDR3 DNA sequence: TGTGCCAGCAGCTCACGACAGGGAGCTGCCTATGGCTACACCTTC. Amino acid sequence: CASSSRQGAAYGYTF.

The CDR3 nucleotides are TGTGCCAGTAGTATTTTACAGGGGGCCAAAAACATTCAGTACTTC. As protein: CASSILQGAKNIQYF. The chain carries TRBV19 and TRBJ2-4; the match to TRBD1 covers 7 bases. Germline V gene lookup returns CDR1 LNHDA and CDR2 SQIVND (reference sequence). The CDR3 contains 15 residues. V trimming: 3 bases; J trimming: 1 base; junction bases outside the gene matches: 3.

CDR3 nucleotide sequence: TGTGCCAGTAGGGGGACTAGGGGCGGTGGCTACACCTTC. This sequence encodes CASRGTRGGGYTF. The J gene is TRBJ1-2, the V gene TRBV19; tentative D call: TRBD1 (5 bases). Trimming removed 6 bases from V and 7 bases from J, with 15 bases in between. Germline-derived CDR1 and CDR2 are LNHDA and SQIVND (reference sequence). CDR3 length: 13 residues.